These 30 T cell receptor beta chains originate from one sample sequenced in a study of T cell responses to AZD1222 COVID-19 vaccine. Here immunoSEQ multiplex PCR was the method, and the copy in TCRdb shows in-frame clones only, minus some. Here the sample spans 100,000 to 130,000 clones, approximately 90% being singletons. Material: peripheral blood, obtained on day 0 of AZD1222 vaccination. Source of these receptors: an adult in good health.

The gene calls are TRBV15 and TRBJ1-2; D unclear. The CDR3 contains 13 residues. The ends were cut back, 0 bases at V and 5 bases at J, with 7 bases in the middle. Germline CDR1 reads LNHNV; CDR2 reads YYDKDF (reference sequence). The CDR3 bases are TGTGCCACCAGCAGAGATAGGCTATATGGCTACACCTTC. This encodes CATSRDRLYGYTF.

This chain uses TRBV19 with TRBJ1-5; possible D gene TRBD1, 5 bases. The germline V and J ends were trimmed by 3 bases and 1 base, with 13 bases remaining between them. Germline V lookup: CDR1 LNHDA, CDR2 SQIVND (reference sequence). This CDR3 spans 16 amino acids. CDR3 protein: CASSMSGSLSNQPQHF. In DNA, the CDR3 is TGTGCCAGTAGTATGTCAGGGAGTCTGAGCAATCAGCCCCAGCATTTT.

The rearrangement joins TRBV5-1 to TRBJ1-1; TRBD1 might be the D (5 bases). Germline V CDR1 and CDR2: SGHRS, YFSETQ. V was shortened by 0 bases and J by 0 bases, with 12 bases between the two germline ends. The CDR3 contains 16 residues. In DNA form, the CDR3 reads TGCGCCAGCAGCTTGGTCTCAGGGCTTATGAACACTGAAGCTTTCTTT. Translation gives CASSLVSGLMNTEAFF.

The chain employs TRBV7-7 and TRBJ2-5; D might be TRBD2 (6 bases). Germline V gene sequence: CDR1 SSHAT, CDR2 FNYEAQ (reference sequence). The CDR3 loop spans 12 amino acids. Trimming removed 1 base from V and 9 bases from J, with 9 bases in between. The CDR3 protein is CASSLGSGAQYF. In DNA form, the CDR3 reads TGTGCCAGCAGCTTAGGGTCGGGGGCCCAGTACTTC. The full variable domain, completed using reference TRBV7-7 and TRBJ2-5, is GAGVSQSPRYKVTKRGQDVTLRCDPISSHATLYWYQQALGQGPEFLTYFNYEAQPDKSGLPSDRFSAERPEGSISTLTIQRTEQRDSAMYRCASSLGSGAQYFGPGTRLLVL.

The chain carries TRBV18 and TRBJ2-7, with D maybe TRBD2 (6 bases). Trimming took 1 base from V and 6 from J, leaving 10 bases between them. From germline, CDR1 is KGHSH and CDR2 LQKENI. The CDR3 runs 13 residues. CDR3 protein: CASSPRETSEQYF. In nucleotides, the CDR3 is TGTGCCAGCTCACCACGGGAGACTAGCGAGCAGTACTTC.

V and J are TRBV29-1 and TRBJ2-6; tentatively, D is TRBD1 or TRBD2 (5 bases each). CDR1 is SQVTM and CDR2 is ANQGSEA in the germline V gene. CDR3 length equals 16 residues. Trimming pared 5 bases from V and 0 bases from J, leaving 14 bases between. CDR3 residues: CSVQRDVDSGANVLTF. The DNA for the CDR3 is TGCAGCGTTCAACGGGACGTGGACTCTGGGGCCAACGTCCTGACTTTC.

This clone was seen once. The chain carries TRBV20-1 and TRBJ1-2; D is unresolved. The germline gives CDR1 DFQATT, CDR2 SNEGSKA (reference sequence). The CDR3 is made up of 11 amino acids. Trimming removed 7 bases from V and 2 bases from J, with 8 bases in between. As DNA, the CDR3 is TGCAGTGTTCCAGAGAACTATGGCTACACCTTC. It specifies CSVPENYGYTF.

This rearrangement joins TRBV18 to TRBJ1-1, with TRBD1 matching 10 bases. V trimming: 2 bases; J trimming: 0 bases; junction bases outside the gene matches: 9. This CDR3 comprises 18 residues. The germline CDR1 and CDR2 sequences are KGHSH and LQKENI. The CDR3 reads CASSPIVRQGAMNTEAFF. CDR3 coding DNA: TGTGCCAGCTCACCAATTGTTAGACAGGGGGCAATGAACACTGAAGCTTTCTTT.

The count of this clone is one. The rearrangement links TRBV11-2 to TRBJ2-7; D is ambiguous. The germline CDR1 and CDR2 sequences are SGHAT and FQNNGV. The V gene lost 4 bases and the J gene lost 2 bases, with 12 bases spanning the gap. The CDR3 contains 14 residues. The CDR3 bases are TGTGCCAGCAGCTCCGGTCCGGTGACCTACGAGCAGTACTTC. As protein: CASSSGPVTYEQYF. The full variable domain, rest sourced from reference TRBV11-2 and TRBJ2-7, is EAGVAQSPRYKIIEKRQSVAFWCNPISGHATLYWYQQILGQGPKLLIQFQNNGVVDDSQLPKDRFSAERLKGVDSTLKIQPAKLEDSAVYLCASSSGPVTYEQYFGPGTRLTVT.

This clone occurred once. The V and J genes are TRBV19 and TRBJ1-5; D possibly corresponds to TRBD1 (5 bases). This CDR3 spans 14 amino acids. Germline CDR1 and CDR2: LNHDA and SQIVND (reference sequence). The V gene lost 5 bases and the J gene lost 7 bases, with 15 bases spanning the gap. In DNA, the CDR3 is TGTGCCAGTAGTTATTGGGGCCTCGAGCAGCCCCAGCATTTT. As protein: CASSYWGLEQPQHF. Drawing the rest from reference TRBV19 and TRBJ1-5, the complete variable domain is DGGITQSPKYLFRKEGQNVTLSCEQNLNHDAMYWYRQDPGQGLRLIYYSQIVNDFQKGDIAEGYSVSREKKESFPLTVTSAQKNPTAFYLCASSYWGLEQPQHFGDGTRLSIL.

The CDR3 DNA is TGTGCCAGCAGACTCTCGAGCTCTGGAAACACCATATATTTT. It is translated as CASRLSSSGNTIYF. This chain uses TRBV7-2 with TRBJ1-3, with unresolved D. CDR3 length equals 14 residues. The V and J ends lost 6 bases and 0 bases respectively, with 9 bases between them. Germline assignment: CDR1 SGHTA and CDR2 FQGNSA.

The V and J genes are TRBV20-1 and TRBJ1-1; D remains ambiguous. This CDR3 contains 9 residues. Germline values: CDR1 DFQATT, CDR2 SNEGSKA (reference sequence). The CDR3 region has the DNA TGCAGGGTGAACACTGAAGCTTTCTTT. As protein: CRVNTEAFF.

The gene calls are TRBV6-6 and TRBJ1-5, with 8 bases fitting TRBD1. The CDR3 is made up of 16 amino acids. The J segment lost 4 bases and the V segment lost 6 bases, leaving 11 bases of the junction unmatched. In germline, CDR1 is MNHNY, CDR2 SVGAGI (reference sequence). The CDR3 DNA sequence: TGTGCCAGCAGGCAATTGGACAGGGTTGGGAATCAGCCCCAGCATTTT. This encodes CASRQLDRVGNQPQHF.

V usage is TRBV28 and J usage is TRBJ2-7; 7 nucleotides match TRBD2. With V trimmed by 6 bases and J by 5 bases, 10 bases remained unmatched. CDR3 length equals 14 residues. The germline gives CDR1 MDHEN, CDR2 SYDVKM. The CDR3 protein is CASRPDGRGDEQYF. CDR3 coding DNA: TGTGCCAGCAGGCCAGACGGCCGGGGGGACGAGCAGTACTTC.

The chain links TRBV18 to TRBJ2-7; D perhaps matches TRBD2 (7 bases). With 7 bases removed from V and 6 bases from J, the gap between germline ends came to 22 bases. This CDR3 has 15 residues. Germline lookup yields CDR1 KGHSH and CDR2 LQKENI. The CDR3 sequence: CASFWTDSREGEQYF. CDR3 nucleotides: TGTGCCAGCTTTTGGACAGACTCAAGGGAGGGCGAGCAGTACTTC. The complete variable domain, with remaining parts taken from reference TRBV18 and TRBJ2-7, reads NAGVMQNPRHLVRRRGQEARLRCSPMKGHSHVYWYRQLPEEGLKFMVYLQKENIIDESGMPKERFSAEFPKEGPSILRIQQVVRGDSAAYFCASFWTDSREGEQYFGPGTRLTVT.

This clone has only a few counts. This chain joins TRBV15 and TRBJ1-2; D is possibly TRBD1 (6 bases). The V gene's germline CDR1 is LNHNV and CDR2 YYDKDF (reference sequence). V was shortened by 1 base and J by 3 bases, with 15 bases between the two germline ends. The CDR3 length is 16 residues. The CDR3 nucleotides read TGTGCCACCAGCAGAGCGGAGGGGGATGGTGACTATGGCTACACCTTC. Its translation: CATSRAEGDGDYGYTF.

The chain uses TRBV5-1 and TRBJ1-6; 8 bases line up with TRBD1. The germline gives CDR1 SGHRS, CDR2 YFSETQ. The ends lost 0 bases at V and 7 bases at J; junction bases unmatched: 6. This CDR3 contains 16 residues. CDR3 bases: TGCGCCAGCAGCTTGGGGACAGGGCCAAAGAATTCACCCCTCCACTTT. This gives the protein CASSLGTGPKNSPLHF.

This clone was counted only a few times. The chain carries TRBV10-3 and TRBJ1-4; TRBD1 is a possible D gene (6 bases). CDR3 length: 14 amino acids. Between the trimmed V and J ends, which lost 7 bases and 0 bases, there was a span of 9 bases. Germline CDR1 reads ENHRY; CDR2 reads SYGVKD. The CDR3 here is CAIKGDATNEKLFF. The CDR3 bases are TGTGCCATCAAGGGGGATGCAACTAATGAAAAACTGTTTTTT.

The rearrangement joins TRBV5-4 to TRBJ2-3; D tentatively reads TRBD1 or TRBD2 (6 bases each). CDR1 and CDR2 from the germline V gene are SGHNT and YYREEE (reference sequence). Deletions cut 5 bases from V and 2 bases from J, with 15 bases between. The CDR3 is made up of 15 amino acids. The CDR3 region has the DNA TGTGCCAGCAGTGTGGGGGCGGGGCTCACAGATACGCAGTATTTT. Protein product: CASSVGAGLTDTQYF. Together with reference TRBV5-4 and TRBJ2-3, the CDR3 gives the full variable domain: ETGVTQSPTHLIKTRGQQVTLRCSSQSGHNTVSWYQQALGQGPQFIFQYYREEENGRGNFPPRFSGLQFPNYSSELNVNALELDDSALYLCASSVGAGLTDTQYFGPGTRLTVL.

The sample holds one count of this clone. The chain recombines TRBV5-4 with TRBJ2-3; TRBD2 matches at 7 bases. The V segment lost 0 bases and the J segment 1 base; nucleotides outside the gene matches: 2. The CDR3 is 15 residues long. The germline V gene encodes CDR1 SGHNT and CDR2 YYREEE (reference sequence). As DNA, the CDR3 is TGTGCCAGCAGCTTGGCTAGCGGTCGCACAGATACGCAGTATTTT. Translated: CASSLASGRTDTQYF.

This chain connects TRBV27 to TRBJ2-1, with 14 bases matching TRBD2. The germline gives CDR1 MNHEY, CDR2 SMNVEV (reference sequence). V lost 3 bases to trimming and J lost 6 bases; unmatched junction nucleotides: 7. The CDR3 contains 17 residues. The CDR3 DNA follows: TGTGCCAGCAGTTTTCTGGGACTAGCGGGAGCATCCAATGAGCAGTTCTTC. Its protein is CASSFLGLAGASNEQFF.

The CDR3 DNA reads as TGTGCCTGGAAGGGGGGCGGCGAAAAACTGTTTTTT. Encoded protein: CAWKGGGEKLFF. V gene TRBV30 combines with J gene TRBJ1-4, with D perhaps matching TRBD1 (6 bases). Germline loops: CDR1 GTSNPN, CDR2 SVGIG (reference sequence). The germline V and J ends were trimmed by 4 bases and 8 bases, with 11 bases remaining between them. The CDR3 spans 12 residues.

This chain connects TRBV30 to TRBJ1-1; D remains unclear. The CDR3 runs to 13 residues. CDR1 and CDR2 from the germline V gene are GTSNPN and SVGIG (reference sequence). Trimming removed 0 bases from V and 1 base from J, with 6 bases in between. CDR3 nucleotides: TGTGCCTGGAGTGTATCGACGAACACTGAAGCTTTCTTT. Its translation: CAWSVSTNTEAFF.

Details on this clone: At one end, the junction sequence differs from germline, possibly due to a read error. V gene TRBV7-8 combines with J gene TRBJ1-2, with D perhaps TRBD1 (6 bases). Germline V lookup: CDR1 SGHVS, CDR2 FQNEAQ. This CDR3 is 20 amino acids long. CDR3 sequence: CASRLGRGYRDQDGLAGYTF. For the CDR3, the DNA is TGTGCCAGCCGCTTAGGGAGGGGTTACAGGGATCAAGATGGCCTCGCTGGCTACACCTTC.

J is TRBJ2-7 and V is TRBV27, with TRBD2 as a possible D gene (7 bases). Germline assignment: CDR1 MNHEY and CDR2 SMNVEV (reference sequence). The length of the CDR3 is 14 residues. The ends were cut back, 2 bases at V and 2 bases at J, with 10 bases in the middle. In DNA form, the CDR3 reads TGTGCCAGCAGTTTAGGGGGGGCTACCTACGAGCAGTACTTC. Its translation: CASSLGGATYEQYF.

The rearrangement links TRBV24-1 to TRBJ2-3; a weak D match, TRBD2 (6 bases). Germline V lookup: CDR1 KGHDR, CDR2 SFDVKD. This CDR3 has 14 residues. The ends were cut back, 6 bases at V and 2 bases at J, with 11 bases in the middle. CDR3 in amino acids: CATSFGGSTDTQYF. The CDR3 bases are TGTGCCACCAGTTTCGGGGGATCCACAGATACGCAGTATTTT.

The J gene is TRBJ1-2, the V gene TRBV6-5, with D tentatively TRBD1 (6 bases). The CDR3 totals 12 residues. The V gene lost 8 bases and the J gene lost 8 bases, with 15 bases spanning the gap. In germline, CDR1 is MNHEY, CDR2 SVGAGI. The CDR3 spells CASGQLRGGYTF. The CDR3 DNA reads as TGTGCCAGCGGACAGTTACGAGGAGGCTACACCTTC.

The J gene is TRBJ2-2, the V gene TRBV6-5; 8 bases are a match to TRBD1. Germline V gives CDR1 MNHEY, CDR2 SVGAGI. The CDR3 extends over 15 amino acids. V was pared by 10 bases and J by 1 base, with 8 bases of the junction left unmatched. The CDR3 spells CATRGGQVNTGELFF. The CDR3 nucleotides are TGTGCCACCCGAGGGGGACAGGTGAACACCGGGGAGCTGTTTTTT.

The genes are TRBV5-1 and TRBJ1-2, with a possible D match to TRBD1 (6 bases). The CDR3 spans 16 residues. The V gene lost 3 bases and the J gene lost 6 bases, with 21 bases spanning the gap. CDR1 is SGHRS and CDR2 is YFSETQ in the germline V gene. CDR3 sequence reads: CASSSLGPDSRHGYTF. The CDR3 DNA is TGCGCCAGCAGCTCACTAGGACCGGACAGCCGCCATGGCTACACCTTC.

This chain connects TRBV11-2 to TRBJ1-2, with 9 bases fitting TRBD1. J lost 2 bases, V lost 5 bases, and 3 bases had no gene match. Germline lookup yields CDR1 SGHAT and CDR2 FQNNGV. The CDR3 sequence is 14 residues long. CDR3 region: CASSLGQGNYGYTF. CDR3 DNA: TGTGCCAGCAGCCTCGGACAGGGGAACTATGGCTACACCTTC.